Reported below is one T cell receptor beta chain. The target antigen is unknown. This record comes from a study of T cell responses to AZD1222 COVID-19 vaccine. At the level of the study: Researchers grouped second doses given at about 4 or about 12 weeks into one pool.

Study conclusions and caveats: Increases in Spike-specific TCR breadth and depth were seen after two AZD1222 doses. Unmutated regions of variants are reportedly targeted by nearly half of spike-specific TCRs. Of the AZD1222 recipients, only six were seropositive at baseline.

Trimming took off 5 bases at V and 4 bases at J, with 20 bases between the two ends. CDR1 is SGHNT, CDR2 YENEEA, per germline. This CDR3 is 16 amino acids long. The method was immunoSEQ multiplex PCR; TCRdb's version includes in-frame clones alone and lacks a portion of them. The sample yields 150,000 or so clones, around nine tenths seen once. Sequences were derived from peripheral blood, sampled on day 0 of AZD1222 vaccination. This sequence originates from an adult in good health. The J gene is TRBJ2-5, the V gene TRBV11-3, with D perhaps TRBD1 or TRBD2 (5 bases each). DNA for the CDR3: TGTGCCAGCAGCCCCGCCGGGGCCCCTAGGAGAGAGACCCAGTACTTC. This sequence encodes CASSPAGAPRRETQYF.